Here is one T cell receptor beta chain with its context. The trim removed 7 bases at V and 5 bases at J, leaving 5 bases unmatched. This CDR3 is built from 12 residues. Germline V gene data show CDR1 as SQVTM and CDR2 as ANQGSEA. This specimen comes from a study of blood T cell repertoires in COVID-19. Here immunoSEQ multiplex PCR was the method, and the copy in TCRdb shows in-frame clones only, minus some. The sample yields a few hundred thousand clones, approximately 83% seen once. The sequenced sample consisted of PBMCs or T cells enriched from blood (not recorded which). This TCR was recovered from a man aged 50-59 years who had recovered from COVID-19. The genes are TRBV29-1 and TRBJ2-3; 8 nucleotides align to TRBD1. CDR3 protein: CSAGTGGDTQYF. Written as DNA, the CDR3 is TGCAGCGCAGGGACAGGAGGAGATACGCAGTATTTT.